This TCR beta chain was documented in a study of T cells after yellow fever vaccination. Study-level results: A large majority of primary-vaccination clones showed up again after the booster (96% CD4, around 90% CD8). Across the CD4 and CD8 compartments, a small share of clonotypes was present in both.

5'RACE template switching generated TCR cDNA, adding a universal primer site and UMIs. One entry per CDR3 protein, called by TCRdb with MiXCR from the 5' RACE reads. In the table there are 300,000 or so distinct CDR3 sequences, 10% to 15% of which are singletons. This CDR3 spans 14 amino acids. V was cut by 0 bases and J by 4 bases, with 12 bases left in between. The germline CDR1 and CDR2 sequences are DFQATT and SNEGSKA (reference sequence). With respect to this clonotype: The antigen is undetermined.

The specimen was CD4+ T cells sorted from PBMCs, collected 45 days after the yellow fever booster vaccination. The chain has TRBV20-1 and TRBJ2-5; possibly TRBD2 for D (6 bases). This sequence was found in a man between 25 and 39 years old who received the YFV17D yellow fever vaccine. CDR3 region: CSARDPRRGETQYF. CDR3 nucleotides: TGCAGTGCTAGAGACCCACGGCGGGGAGAGACCCAGTACTTC.